One and the same sample provided the 9 T cell receptor beta chains below, sequenced in a study of OX40 agonist ivuxolimab in advanced cancers. Here immunoSEQ multiplex PCR was the method, and the copy in TCRdb shows in-frame clones only, minus some. The sample consists of 60,000 to 95,000 clones, roughly 90% of them appearing once. This specimen was CD4+ or CD8+ T cells sorted from blood, taken in a trial of the OX40 agonist ivuxolimab. The receptors shown here come from an adult with an advanced solid tumor such as melanoma, head and neck, liver or kidney cancer.

The count of this clone is one. The V and J genes are TRBV19 and TRBJ2-1; TRBD2 is a possible D gene (6 bases). Trimming shortened V by 3 bases and J by 10 bases, and 10 bases separated the two germline ends. The CDR3 has 12 residues. Germline V CDR1 and CDR2: LNHDA, SQIVND (reference sequence). The CDR3 reads CASSILGGEQFF. The CDR3 DNA is TGTGCCAGTAGTATTCTGGGGGGAGAGCAGTTCTTC. Variable domain in full (rest from reference TRBV19 and TRBJ2-1): DGGITQSPKYLFRKEGQNVTLSCEQNLNHDAMYWYRQDPGQGLRLIYYSQIVNDFQKGDIAEGYSVSREKKESFPLTVTSAQKNPTAFYLCASSILGGEQFFGPGTRLTVL.

This chain joins TRBV2 and TRBJ1-4; 10 bases agree with TRBD1. The germline gives CDR1 SNHLY, CDR2 FYNNEI. With V trimmed by 3 bases and J by 8 bases, 12 bases remained unmatched. The CDR3 has 17 residues. CDR3 nucleotides: TGTGCCAGCAGTGAGACGGGGACAGGGGTTTATGGAGAAAAACTGTTTTTT. This gives the protein CASSETGTGVYGEKLFF.

In its sample, this clone was seen once. This rearrangement joins TRBV18 to TRBJ2-3; the match to TRBD2 covers 14 bases. The V gene's germline CDR1 is KGHSH and CDR2 LQKENI. The trim removed 3 bases at V and 6 bases at J, leaving 5 bases unmatched. The CDR3 runs to 16 residues. Written as DNA, the CDR3 is TGTGCCAGCTCACCGACTAGCGGGGGGGCTTTCGATACGCAGTATTTT. Translating it yields CASSPTSGGAFDTQYF.

The V call is TRBV18, the J call TRBJ2-5; possible D gene TRBD2, 5 bases. The CDR3 runs 12 residues. V lost 4 bases to trimming and J lost 2 bases, with 5 bases between them. Germline V lookup: CDR1 KGHSH, CDR2 LQKENI. The CDR3 nucleotides are TGTGCCAGCTCACGACTACAAGAGACCCAGTACTTC. Protein sequence: CASSRLQETQYF.

CDR3 region: CASSYGRPGEQYF. In nucleotides, the CDR3 is TGTGCCAGCAGTTATGGCAGGCCCGGGGAGCAGTACTTC. This chain joins TRBV6-5 and TRBJ2-7, with D hard to call. Germline values: CDR1 MNHEY, CDR2 SVGAGI. Trimming left V 3 bases short and J 7 bases short, with 13 bases between. The CDR3 extends over 13 amino acids.

This clone was seen a single time. The gene calls are TRBV5-1 and TRBJ2-1; weak D call: TRBD2 (6 bases). The CDR3 spans 17 residues. CDR1 SGHRS and CDR2 YFSETQ come from the germline V gene. V lost 0 bases to trimming and J lost 5 bases, with 18 bases between them. CDR3 in DNA: TGCGCCAGCAGCTTGGTTGGACTAAGCGGAGGCAACAATGAGCAGTTCTTC. Encoded protein: CASSLVGLSGGNNEQFF.

The chain links TRBV7-9 to TRBJ1-4; 10 nucleotides align to TRBD1. Looked up from germline, CDR1 is SEHNR and CDR2 is FQNEAQ (reference sequence). This CDR3 region has 16 residues. V lost 1 base, J lost 6 bases, and 5 bases stayed unmatched. The CDR3 DNA is TGTGCCAGCAGCTTAGGAACGGGACAGGGGTATGAAAAACTGTTTTTT. Translation gives CASSLGTGQGYEKLFF.

The chain uses TRBV15 and TRBJ2-7; TRBD2 matches 10 bases. V shed 2 bases and J 3 bases; nucleotides not matched to a gene: 7. Germline lookup yields CDR1 LNHNV and CDR2 YYDKDF (reference sequence). The CDR3 spans 16 residues. CDR3 amino acids: CATSRRVPSGSYEQYF. CDR3 nucleotides: TGTGCCACCAGCAGAAGGGTCCCTAGCGGGAGCTACGAGCAGTACTTC. The full variable domain, in which reference TRBV15 and TRBJ2-7 provide the parts outside the CDR3, is DAMVIQNPRYQVTQFGKPVTLSCSQTLNHNVMYWYQQKSSQAPKLLFHYYDKDFNNEADTPDNFQSRRPNTSFCFLDIRSPGLGDTAMYLCATSRRVPSGSYEQYFGPGTRLTVT.

There are a few counts of this clone. This chain joins TRBV5-1 and TRBJ2-2; the match to TRBD2 covers 8 bases. Germline V gene data show CDR1 as SGHRS and CDR2 as YFSETQ. V was pared by 0 bases and J by 6 bases, with 1 base of the junction left unmatched. The CDR3 covers 14 residues. CDR3 in amino acids: CASSLGGLAGELFF. Here the CDR3 DNA reads TGCGCCAGCAGCTTGGGGGGACTAGCCGGGGAGCTGTTTTTT.